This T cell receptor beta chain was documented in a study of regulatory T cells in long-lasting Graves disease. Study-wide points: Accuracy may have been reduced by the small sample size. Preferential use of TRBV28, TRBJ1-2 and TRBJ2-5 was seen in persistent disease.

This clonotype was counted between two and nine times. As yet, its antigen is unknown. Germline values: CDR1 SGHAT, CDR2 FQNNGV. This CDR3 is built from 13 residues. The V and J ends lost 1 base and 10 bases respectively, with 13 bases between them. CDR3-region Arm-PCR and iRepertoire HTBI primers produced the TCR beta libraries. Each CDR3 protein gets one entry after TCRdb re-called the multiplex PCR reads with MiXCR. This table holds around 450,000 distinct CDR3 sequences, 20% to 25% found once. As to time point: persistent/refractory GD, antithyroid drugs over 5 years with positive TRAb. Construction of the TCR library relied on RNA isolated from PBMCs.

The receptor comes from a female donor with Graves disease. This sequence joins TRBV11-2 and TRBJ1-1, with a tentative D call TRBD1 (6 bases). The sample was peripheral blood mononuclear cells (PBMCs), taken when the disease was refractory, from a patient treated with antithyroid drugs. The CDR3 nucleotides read TGTGCCAGCAGCTTAGGTGGGGGCGAAAGAGCTTTCTTT. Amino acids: CASSLGGGERAFF.